These 25 T cell receptor beta chains came from one sample sequenced in a study of blood T cell repertoires in COVID-19. TCRdb's table, derived via immunoSEQ multiplex PCR, lists solely in-frame clones and lacks some. The sample yields around 200,000 clones, 65% to 85% seen once. What was sequenced was PBMCs or T cells enriched from blood (not recorded which). These receptors came from a woman aged 40 to 50 with acute COVID-19.

In this sample, this clone turned up a few times. V gene TRBV28 combines with J gene TRBJ1-4; 10 positions match TRBD1. This CDR3 comprises 16 residues. Germline loops: CDR1 MDHEN, CDR2 SYDVKM. V lost 7 bases to trimming and J lost 7 bases; unmatched junction nucleotides: 12. The CDR3 spells CASTGTGDSTGEKLFF. The DNA of the CDR3 is TGTGCCAGCACAGGGACAGGGGACTCAACGGGTGAAAAACTGTTTTTT.

The CDR3 reads CASSPAENQPQHF. The CDR3 bases are TGTGCCAGCTCACCGGCGGAAAATCAGCCCCAGCATTTT. The rearrangement uses TRBV18 and TRBJ1-5; D gene uncertain. CDR3 length: 13 residues. V was pared by 3 bases and J by 4 bases, with 7 bases between. The germline gives CDR1 KGHSH, CDR2 LQKENI.

The gene calls are TRBV7-3 and TRBJ2-1; D perhaps matches TRBD1 (5 bases). V was clipped by 5 bases and J by 6 bases, with 17 bases between them. This CDR3 is built from 15 residues. Looked up from germline, CDR1 is SGHTA and CDR2 is FQGTGA. The CDR3 coding sequence is TGTGCCAGCAGCATCTCACAAGGGGTAGGCAATGAGCAGTTCTTC. Translated: CASSISQGVGNEQFF.

This chain links TRBV7-9 with TRBJ2-2; tentative D call: TRBD1 (5 bases). V was trimmed by 5 bases and J by 4 bases, leaving 11 bases between them. There are 14 residues in the CDR3. CDR1 SEHNR and CDR2 FQNEAQ come from the germline V gene (reference sequence). CDR3 amino acids: CASSHNRGTGELFF. CDR3 DNA: TGTGCCAGCAGCCATAATAGGGGCACCGGGGAGCTGTTTTTT.

This clone was counted only a few times. V and J are TRBV2 and TRBJ1-5, with 10 bases lining up with TRBD1. The junction had 9 bases not matched to a gene; V was cut back by 7 bases and J by 6 bases. Germline V gene data show CDR1 as SNHLY and CDR2 as FYNNEI. The CDR3 has 15 residues. CDR3 loop: CASTQTGTGAQPQHF. The CDR3 nucleotides are TGTGCCAGCACTCAAACCGGGACAGGGGCTCAGCCCCAGCATTTT.

This clone appeared many times. The sample holds other DNA sequences that translate to the same CDR3. The J gene is TRBJ1-1, the V gene TRBV11-2; possible D gene TRBD1, 5 bases. V dropped 7 bases and J dropped 2 bases, with 8 bases sitting between them. This CDR3 contains 12 residues. The germline CDR1 and CDR2 sequences are SGHAT and FQNNGV. The CDR3 loop is CASNRPNTEAFF. DNA of the CDR3: TGTGCCAGCAACAGGCCCAACACTGAAGCTTTCTTT. Full variable domain (remainder filled in from reference TRBV11-2 and TRBJ1-1): EAGVAQSPRYKIIEKRQSVAFWCNPISGHATLYWYQQILGQGPKLLIQFQNNGVVDDSQLPKDRFSAERLKGVDSTLKIQPAKLEDSAVYLCASNRPNTEAFFGQGTRLTVV.

On this clone: Just one base apart from a much larger clone, this may be a read error. The chain joins TRBV10-3 to TRBJ1-2; TRBD1 might be the D (6 bases). Germline CDR1 is ENHRY and CDR2 is SYGVKD. The CDR3 spans 17 residues. V lost 8 bases to trimming and J lost 0 bases, with 22 bases between them. CDR3 protein: CAIRGRGGQRANYGYTF. The DNA of the CDR3 is TGTGCCATCCGCGGGAGGGGGGGGCAGAGAGCTAACTATGGCTACACCTTC.

This clone was counted between two and nine times. Other nucleotide sequences in the sample specify the same CDR3. As DNA, the CDR3 is TGTGCCAGCAGCTCGATGACAGGGGGGGGAGGTGGCTACACCTTC. Encoded protein: CASSSMTGGGGGYTF. The chain links TRBV11-2 to TRBJ1-2; 9 bases are a match to TRBD1. This CDR3 spans 15 amino acids. Trimming removed 4 bases from V and 7 bases from J; junction bases left unmatched: 10. In germline, CDR1 is SGHAT, CDR2 FQNNGV.

V usage is TRBV6-2 or TRBV6-3 and J usage is TRBJ1-4, with a tentative D call TRBD1 (5 bases). V shed 0 bases and J shed 4 bases, with 15 bases lying between them. There are 17 residues in the CDR3. Germline-derived CDR1 and CDR2 are MNHEY and SVGEGT. The CDR3 reads CASSYSSDGAGNEKLFF. The CDR3 bases are TGTGCCAGCAGTTACTCGAGCGATGGGGCTGGTAATGAAAAACTGTTTTTT.

The V call is TRBV4-1, the J call TRBJ1-1, with D perhaps matching TRBD1 (5 bases). The CDR3 has 14 amino acids. The V end lost 1 base, the J end lost 7 bases, and 13 bases lay between the germline ends. CDR1 is MGHRA, CDR2 YSYEKL, per germline. This CDR3 reads CASSQVGGLHEAFF. CDR3 DNA sequence: TGCGCCAGCAGCCAAGTGGGGGGACTCCATGAAGCTTTCTTT.

The V gene is TRBV5-1, the J gene TRBJ1-2, with 8 nucleotides matching TRBD1. The V gene's germline CDR1 is SGHRS and CDR2 YFSETQ. This CDR3 has 16 residues. The ends lost 5 bases at V and 3 bases at J; junction bases unmatched: 12. CDR3 protein: CASRPLSTGADYGYTF. The CDR3 DNA follows: TGCGCCAGCAGACCCTTGTCGACAGGGGCCGACTATGGCTACACCTTC.

The genes are TRBV5-4 and TRBJ1-5, with D hard to call. The CDR3 is made up of 13 amino acids. Germline CDR1 reads SGHNT; CDR2 reads YYREEE (reference sequence). V was pared by 0 bases and J by 5 bases, with 6 bases between. CDR3 residues: CASSLGADQPQHF. The CDR3 nucleotides read TGTGCCAGCAGCTTGGGCGCTGATCAGCCCCAGCATTTT.

The rearrangement uses TRBV5-5 and TRBJ1-3, with 12 nucleotides matching TRBD1. V dropped 0 bases and J dropped 6; count of bases not matched to a gene: 1. The V gene's germline CDR1 is SGHKS and CDR2 YYEKEE (reference sequence). The CDR3 runs 15 residues. The CDR3 loop is CASSLVGQGANTIYF. The DNA of the CDR3 is TGTGCCAGCAGCTTGGTGGGACAGGGGGCAAACACCATATATTTT.

The rearrangement joins TRBV2 to TRBJ1-6; tentatively, D is TRBD1 (5 bases). From germline, CDR1 is SNHLY and CDR2 FYNNEI. The CDR3 runs to 17 residues. V gave up 2 bases and J gave up 2 bases, with 13 bases separating them. The CDR3 DNA is TGTGCCAGCAGTGAATTGGGGCCGGGGGCCTATAATTCACCCCTCCACTTT. The encoded protein is CASSELGPGAYNSPLHF. Full variable domain (outside the CDR3, taken from reference TRBV2 and TRBJ1-6): EPEVTQTPSHQVTQMGQEVILRCVPISNHLYFYWYRQILGQKVEFLVSFYNNEISEKSEIFDDQFSVERPDGSNFTLKIRSTKLEDSAMYFCASSELGPGAYNSPLHFGNGTRLTVT.

The chain couples TRBV28 to TRBJ1-2; D is unclear. Between the trimmed V and J ends, which lost 2 bases and 8 bases, there was a span of 9 bases. The CDR3 has 12 amino acids. Germline V gene data show CDR1 as MDHEN and CDR2 as SYDVKM. This CDR3 is CASSLGSIGYTF. CDR3 in DNA: TGTGCCAGCAGTTTAGGCAGTATCGGCTACACCTTC.

The DNA of the CDR3 is TGTGCCAGCAGCGGACAGGGGGCTAATAATTCACCCCTCCACTTT. Translating it yields CASSGQGANNSPLHF. The V and J genes are TRBV9 and TRBJ1-6, with 10 bases that match TRBD1. V lost 3 bases to trimming and J lost 5 bases; unmatched junction nucleotides: 2. CDR3 length equals 15 residues. In germline, CDR1 is SGDLS, CDR2 YYNGEE.

This rearrangement joins TRBV19 to TRBJ2-7; D is possibly TRBD2 (6 bases). Germline CDR1 reads LNHDA; CDR2 reads SQIVND (reference sequence). The CDR3 totals 16 residues. Trimming stripped 3 bases from V and 2 bases from J, with 17 bases between. This chain's CDR3 is CASSMGGRRGTYEQYF. CDR3 DNA sequence: TGTGCCAGTAGTATGGGAGGCCGCCGGGGAACCTACGAGCAGTACTTC.

The chain couples TRBV30 to TRBJ2-7; weak D call: TRBD1 (6 bases). Trimming pared 2 bases from V and 6 bases from J, leaving 17 bases between. The CDR3 extends over 14 amino acids. Germline V lookup: CDR1 GTSNPN, CDR2 SVGIG (reference sequence). CDR3 amino acids: CAWSWAGVRSEQYF. CDR3 bases: TGTGCCTGGAGTTGGGCAGGGGTTCGTTCCGAGCAGTACTTC.

The chain combines TRBV19 with TRBJ1-2, with 9 positions matching TRBD1. Germline CDR1 and CDR2: LNHDA and SQIVND (reference sequence). V shed 4 bases, J shed 8 bases, and the junction held 8 bases outside the gene matches. This CDR3 spans 14 amino acids. The CDR3 protein is CASSTRDRAVGYTF. Here the CDR3 DNA reads TGTGCCAGTAGTACCCGGGACAGGGCAGTCGGCTACACCTTC.

This clone was seen only once. This sequence joins TRBV27 and TRBJ2-3; TRBD2 aligns across 13 bases. V gave up 4 bases and J gave up 3 bases; unmatched junction bases: 10. The CDR3 length is 18 residues. Per germline, CDR1 MNHEY and CDR2 SMNVEV (reference sequence). The CDR3 DNA is TGTGCCAGCAGTTCCGCAATGGGACTAGCGGGGTATACAGATACGCAGTATTTT. Translating gives CASSSAMGLAGYTDTQYF.

The chain links TRBV10-2 to TRBJ1-5; D remains ambiguous. Germline V gene lookup returns CDR1 WSHSY and CDR2 SAAADI. The CDR3 is 14 residues long. Trimming removed 4 bases from V and 3 bases from J, with 10 bases in between. CDR3 residues: CASSVSGINQPQHF. DNA for the CDR3: TGCGCCAGCAGTGTAAGCGGTATCAATCAGCCCCAGCATTTT.

The rearrangement joins TRBV15 to TRBJ1-2; the match to TRBD1 covers 7 bases. From germline, CDR1 is LNHNV and CDR2 YYDKDF (reference sequence). J gave up 0 bases and V 5 bases, and 3 bases lay outside the gene matches. The CDR3 sequence is 14 residues long. The CDR3 loop reads CATSPGTANYGYTF. Here the CDR3 DNA reads TGTGCCACCAGCCCCGGGACAGCTAACTATGGCTACACCTTC.

A few counts support this clone. The V gene is TRBV30, the J gene TRBJ2-7; D might be TRBD1 (5 bases). Germline loops: CDR1 GTSNPN, CDR2 SVGIG (reference sequence). V lost 5 bases and J lost 1, with 15 bases in between. The CDR3 covers 14 residues. The CDR3 sequence: CAWDSVPSSYEQYF. Written as DNA, the CDR3 is TGTGCCTGGGACAGTGTTCCTTCGTCCTACGAGCAGTACTTC.

This chain joins TRBV5-1 and TRBJ2-1; 7 bases align to TRBD1. Germline CDR1 is SGHRS and CDR2 is YFSETQ. The CDR3 is 16 residues long. J was trimmed by 2 bases and V by 1 base; bases with no gene match: 6. The CDR3 DNA sequence: TGCGCCAGCAGCTTGAATACAGGGGTCACCTACAATGAGCAGTTCTTC. Its translation: CASSLNTGVTYNEQFF.

The J gene is TRBJ2-3, the V gene TRBV5-1; 11 positions agree with TRBD2. This CDR3 spans 14 amino acids. The V segment lost 0 bases and the J segment 6 bases; nucleotides outside the gene matches: 0. Germline V gene lookup returns CDR1 SGHRS and CDR2 YFSETQ. The CDR3 loop reads CASSLGLAGDTQYF. The CDR3 nucleotides read TGCGCCAGCAGCTTGGGACTAGCGGGGGATACGCAGTATTTT.